This is a list of T cell receptor beta chains from one sample in a study of blood T cell repertoires in COVID-19. Generated by immunoSEQ multiplex PCR, the TCRdb table keeps only in-frame clones and is missing some. The sample consists of approximately 100,000 clones, roughly 80% of them appearing once. Sequenced: peripheral blood. All receptors come from a man aged 70-80 years with active or convalescent COVID-19. Both conserved end residues are part of each CDR3. A D gene is named only where the DNA matches it firmly. Clone size is given for some rows only: seen once, a few or many times, or a class if the clone is expanded.

J,D,size,V,DNA,CDR3
TRBJ1-1,-,-,TRBV30,TGTGCCTGGAGGCGAGGGAGGGGGACTGAAGCTTTCTTT,CAWRRGRGTEAFF
TRBJ2-3,TRBD1,-,TRBV24-1,TGTGCCACCAGTGAATACGGACAGGGCACAGATACGCAGTATTTT,CATSEYGQGTDTQYF
TRBJ1-2,TRBD1,-,TRBV24-1,TGTGCCACCAGTGATTCGGGACAGGGTGGTTATGGCTACACCTTC,CATSDSGQGGYGYTF
TRBJ2-7,-,-,TRBV6-6,TGTGCCAGCAGTTTCGACAGCCTCTACGAGCAGTACTTC,CASSFDSLYEQYF
TRBJ1-3,-,once,TRBV10-3,TGTGCCATCATGGCAGGGTCTGGAAACACCATATATTTT,CAIMAGSGNTIYF
TRBJ2-5,-,once,TRBV5-4,TGTGCCAGCAGCCCGGACAGAGTCCAAGAGACCCAGTACTTC,CASSPDRVQETQYF
TRBJ2-7,TRBD1,few,TRBV6-6,TGTGCCAGCACCCCGGGACAGGGACAAGAGCAGTACTTC,CASTPGQGQEQYF
TRBJ2-5,-,-,TRBV30,TGTGCCTGGAGTAACGGACAGTTTCGGGGACAGTACTTC,CAWSNGQFRGQYF
TRBJ2-1,TRBD2,-,TRBV7-6,TGTGCCAGCAGCCGCGGGGGACTTGAGCAGTTCTTC,CASSRGGLEQFF
TRBJ1-2,-,-,TRBV21-1,TGTGCCAGCAGCAGGACAGGGGGCAGGGGCTACACCTTC,CASSRTGGRGYTF
TRBJ2-7,TRBD1,-,TRBV30,TGTGCCTGGAGTAGGGGACAGGTAAGGGAGCAGTACTTC,CAWSRGQVREQYF
TRBJ2-5,TRBD2,few,TRBV7-7,TGTGCTAGCAGCCCAAACCCCGCGGGGGGTCCGGAGATCCAGTACTTC,CASSPNPAGGPEIQYF
TRBJ1-4,-,many,TRBV6-5,TGTGCCAGCAGTTACACCCGGGAAACATATGAAAAACTGTTTTTT,CASSYTRETYEKLFF
TRBJ2-3,-,-,TRBV14,TGTGCCAGCAGCCACACCGCAAGAAGGGGTCAGTCAGATACGCAGTATTTT,CASSHTARRGQSDTQYF
TRBJ1-3,-,-,TRBV27,TGTGCCAGCAGTTCGAGGGATGGGAACACCATATATTTT,CASSSRDGNTIYF
TRBJ2-2,-,-,TRBV5-1,TGCGCCAGCAGCTTGGCCGAGCAGGGAATAACCGGGGAGCTGTTTTTT,CASSLAEQGITGELFF
TRBJ2-5,TRBD2,few,TRBV7-6,TGTGCCAGCAGCCGGACTAGCGGGGGGGTGGAGACCCAGTACTTC,CASSRTSGGVETQYF
TRBJ2-7,-,-,TRBV7-8,TGTGCCAGCAGCTTAAGGGAGGTCTCCCACGAGCAGTACTTC,CASSLREVSHEQYF
TRBJ1-4,TRBD1,-,TRBV5-4,TGTGCCAGCAGCGCTGGACAGGGATTTAATGAAAAACTGTTTTTT,CASSAGQGFNEKLFF
TRBJ1-3,-,-,TRBV30,TGTGCCTGGAGTGTAACGGGCAGTGAGGTCGGGAGGGTATATTTT,CAWSVTGSEVGRVYF
TRBJ2-3,TRBD2,-,TRBV2,TGTGCCAGCAGGGGTAGCGGGAGTAGAACAGATACGCAGTATTTT,CASRGSGSRTDTQYF
TRBJ1-1,-,-,TRBV5-1,TGCGCCAGCAGCTTACGGGGGGACACTGAAGCTTTCTTT,CASSLRGDTEAFF
TRBJ1-4,-,-,TRBV5-1,TGCGCCAGCAGCTTGGGGACAGTGAGCGATGAAAAACTGTTTTTT,CASSLGTVSDEKLFF
TRBJ1-5,-,-,TRBV5-1,TGCGCCAGCAGCTTGGCAGGGCGTAGCAATCAGCCCCAGCATTTT,CASSLAGRSNQPQHF
TRBJ2-3,-,few,TRBV7-9,TGTGCCAGCACCCGGCAGGCAGGGGACACAGATACGCAGTATTTT,CASTRQAGDTDTQYF
TRBJ2-1,TRBD2,-,TRBV18,TGTGCCAGCTCACCGGTGAGCGGGGGGCCCTACAATGAGCAGTTCTTC,CASSPVSGGPYNEQFF
TRBJ1-6,-,-,TRBV6-5,TGTGCCAGCGGCCCAGGGAGGAATTCACCCCTCCACTTT,CASGPGRNSPLHF
TRBJ2-6,TRBD1,-,TRBV9,TGTGCCAGCAGCCTGGGGACAGGGGGTTTTGGGGCCAACGTCCTGACTTTC,CASSLGTGGFGANVLTF
TRBJ2-3,TRBD2,-,TRBV30,TGTGCCTGGAGGGGACTAGCGGGGATTATGGATACGCAGTATTTT,CAWRGLAGIMDTQYF
TRBJ2-7,TRBD2,-,TRBV4-2,TGTGCCAGCAGCCAATACGGGACTACCTCATACGAGCAGTACTTC,CASSQYGTTSYEQYF
TRBJ2-7,TRBD2,many,TRBV15,TGTGCCACCAGCAGAGGAGCGGGAGAAGGGTACGAGCAGTACTTC,CATSRGAGEGYEQYF
TRBJ1-1,-,-,TRBV7-2,TGTGCCAGCAGCTCACAGCCGAACACTGAAGCTTTCTTT,CASSSQPNTEAFF
TRBJ1-4,TRBD1,-,TRBV2,TGTGCCAGCAAACAGGGGAATCAGGAAAAACTGTTTTTT,CASKQGNQEKLFF
TRBJ2-5,-,once,TRBV7-2,TGTGCCAGCAGCTTAATTAGTATGCGAGGAGAGACCCAGTACTTC,CASSLISMRGETQYF
TRBJ1-1,-,-,TRBV6-6,TGTGCCAGCACCTATAACACTGAAGCTTTCTTT,CASTYNTEAFF
TRBJ1-1,-,many,TRBV11-2,TGTGCCAGCAGCTTAGGACAGTTGAACACTGAAGCTTTCTTT,CASSLGQLNTEAFF
TRBJ2-1,-,-,TRBV5-1,TGCGCCAGTGGCCGTGACCAGACTGACAATGAGCAGTTCTTC,CASGRDQTDNEQFF
TRBJ1-2,TRBD1,-,TRBV3-1/TRBV3-2,TGTGCCAGCAGCCAAGGGGGACAGGGGGCGGTTGGCTACACCTTC,CASSQGGQGAVGYTF
TRBJ1-6,-,once,TRBV4-1,TGCGCCAGCAGCCAAGAGCAGGGAGGCAGTTCACCCCTCCACTTT,CASSQEQGGSSPLHF
TRBJ2-7,-,-,TRBV9,TGTGCCAGCAGCCAGGACAATACCTACGAGCAGTACTTC,CASSQDNTYEQYF
TRBJ2-3,TRBD2,-,TRBV14,TGTGCCAGCACGGAGCGGGGGGGCTGGGATACGCAGTATTTT,CASTERGGWDTQYF
TRBJ1-2,-,-,TRBV30,TGTGCCTGGAGTCCCGTAGCTAACTATGGCTACACCTTC,CAWSPVANYGYTF
TRBJ1-1,-,-,TRBV6-5,TGTGCCAGCAGCCCGGGGGGGGACACTGAAGCTTTCTTT,CASSPGGDTEAFF
TRBJ2-3,-,-,TRBV7-3,TGTGCCAGCAGCTTAGCCGGGGTCACAGATACGCAGTATTTT,CASSLAGVTDTQYF
TRBJ1-2,-,-,TRBV21-1,TGTGCCAGCAGCAGGCAGACAGGGGGCCGGGGCTACACCTTC,CASSRQTGGRGYTF
TRBJ2-7,TRBD1,-,TRBV18,TGTGCCAGCTCACCGCTACAGGGGGTGGACTACGAGCAGTACTTC,CASSPLQGVDYEQYF
TRBJ1-2,-,-,TRBV6-5,TGTGCCAGCAGTTCACCAGGGGTTAACTATGGCTACACCTTC,CASSSPGVNYGYTF
TRBJ2-7,TRBD1,-,TRBV10-2,TGCGCCAGCGCCGGGACAGGGATCCGATTCTACGAGCAGTACTTC,CASAGTGIRFYEQYF
TRBJ2-2,-,-,TRBV23-1,TGCGCCAGCAGGGAGTTAACCGGGGAGCTGTTTTTT,CASRELTGELFF
TRBJ2-7,TRBD2,-,TRBV28,TGTGCCAGCAGTTTCGGTAGCGGGGGGCACTACGAGCAGTACTTC,CASSFGSGGHYEQYF
TRBJ1-5,-,-,TRBV18,TGTGCCAGCTCACCTGGTGTCGGGGGAGGTCAGCCCCAGCATTTT,CASSPGVGGGQPQHF
TRBJ1-2,-,-,TRBV28,TGTGCCAGCAGCCCTTCCGGGTCTAACTATGGCTACACCTTC,CASSPSGSNYGYTF